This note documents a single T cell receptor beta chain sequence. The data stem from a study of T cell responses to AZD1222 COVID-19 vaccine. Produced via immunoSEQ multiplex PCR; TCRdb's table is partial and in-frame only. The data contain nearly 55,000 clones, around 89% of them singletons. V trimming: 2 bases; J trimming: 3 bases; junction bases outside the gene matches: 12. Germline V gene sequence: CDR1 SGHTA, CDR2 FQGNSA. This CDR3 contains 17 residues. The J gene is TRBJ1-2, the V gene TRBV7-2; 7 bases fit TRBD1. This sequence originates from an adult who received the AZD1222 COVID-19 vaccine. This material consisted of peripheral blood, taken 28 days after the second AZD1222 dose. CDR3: CASSLMRRVRGDYGYTF. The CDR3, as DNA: TGTGCCAGCAGCTTAATGCGGAGGGTCAGGGGGGACTATGGCTACACCTTC.